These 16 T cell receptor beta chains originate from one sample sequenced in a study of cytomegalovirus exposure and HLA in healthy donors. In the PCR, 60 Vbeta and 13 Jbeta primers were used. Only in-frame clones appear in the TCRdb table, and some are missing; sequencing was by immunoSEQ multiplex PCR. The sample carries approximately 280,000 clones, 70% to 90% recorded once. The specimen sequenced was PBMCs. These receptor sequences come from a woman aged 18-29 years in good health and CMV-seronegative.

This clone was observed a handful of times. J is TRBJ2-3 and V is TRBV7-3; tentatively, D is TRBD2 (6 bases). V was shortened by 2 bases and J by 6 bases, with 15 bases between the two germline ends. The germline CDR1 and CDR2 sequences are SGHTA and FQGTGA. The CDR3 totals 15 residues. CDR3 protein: CASSLRSGSGDTQYF. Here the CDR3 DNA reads TGTGCCAGCAGCTTACGCTCAGGCAGCGGGGATACGCAGTATTTT.

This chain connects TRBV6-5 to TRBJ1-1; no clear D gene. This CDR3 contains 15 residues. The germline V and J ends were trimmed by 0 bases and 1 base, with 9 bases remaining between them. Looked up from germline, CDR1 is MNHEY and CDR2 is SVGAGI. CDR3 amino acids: CASSYSHTQNTEAFF. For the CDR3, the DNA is TGTGCCAGCAGTTACTCCCACACACAGAACACTGAAGCTTTCTTT.

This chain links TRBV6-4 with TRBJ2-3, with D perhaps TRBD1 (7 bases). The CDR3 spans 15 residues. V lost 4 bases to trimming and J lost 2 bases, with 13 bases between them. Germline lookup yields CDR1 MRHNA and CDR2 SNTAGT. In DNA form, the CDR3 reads TGTGCCAGCAGTGTACAGGGGACTGACACAGATACGCAGTATTTT. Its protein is CASSVQGTDTDTQYF.

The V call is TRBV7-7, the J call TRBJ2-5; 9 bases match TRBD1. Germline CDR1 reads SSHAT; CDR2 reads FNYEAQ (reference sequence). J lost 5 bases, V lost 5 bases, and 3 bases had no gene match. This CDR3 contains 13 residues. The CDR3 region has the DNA TGTGCCAGCAGCCGGGACAGGGAGGAGACCCAGTACTTC. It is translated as CASSRDREETQYF. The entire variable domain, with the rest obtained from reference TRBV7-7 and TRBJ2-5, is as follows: GAGVSQSPRYKVTKRGQDVTLRCDPISSHATLYWYQQALGQGPEFLTYFNYEAQPDKSGLPSDRFSAERPEGSISTLTIQRTEQRDSAMYRCASSRDREETQYFGPGTRLLVL.

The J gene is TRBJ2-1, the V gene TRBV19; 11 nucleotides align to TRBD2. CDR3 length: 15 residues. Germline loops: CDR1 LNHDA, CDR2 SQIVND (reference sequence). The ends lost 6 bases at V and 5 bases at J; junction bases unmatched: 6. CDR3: CASSEVAGGNNEQFF. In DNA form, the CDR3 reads TGTGCCAGTAGCGAAGTAGCGGGGGGGAACAATGAGCAGTTCTTC.

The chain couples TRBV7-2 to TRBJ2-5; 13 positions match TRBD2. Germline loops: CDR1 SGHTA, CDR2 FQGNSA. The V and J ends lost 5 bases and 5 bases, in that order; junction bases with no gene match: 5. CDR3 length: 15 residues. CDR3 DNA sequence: TGTGCCAGCAGCCCAGGACTAGCGGGGGTGGAGACCCAGTACTTC. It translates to CASSPGLAGVETQYF.

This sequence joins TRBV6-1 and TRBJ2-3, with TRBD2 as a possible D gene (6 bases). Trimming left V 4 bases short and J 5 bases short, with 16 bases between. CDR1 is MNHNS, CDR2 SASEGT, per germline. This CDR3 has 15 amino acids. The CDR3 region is CASSVWTGVVDTQYF. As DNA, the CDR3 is TGTGCCAGCAGTGTATGGACGGGGGTGGTAGATACGCAGTATTTT.

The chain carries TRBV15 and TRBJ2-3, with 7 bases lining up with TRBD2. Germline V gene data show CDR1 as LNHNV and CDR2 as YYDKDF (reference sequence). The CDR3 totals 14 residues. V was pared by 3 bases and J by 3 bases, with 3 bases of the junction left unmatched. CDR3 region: CATSRGRETDTQYF. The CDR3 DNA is TGTGCCACCAGCAGGGGGAGGGAAACAGATACGCAGTATTTT.

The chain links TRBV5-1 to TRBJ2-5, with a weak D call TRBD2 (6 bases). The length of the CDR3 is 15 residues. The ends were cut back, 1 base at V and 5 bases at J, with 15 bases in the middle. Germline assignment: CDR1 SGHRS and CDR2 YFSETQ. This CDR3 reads CASSLTTRGGETQYF. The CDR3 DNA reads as TGCGCCAGCAGCTTGACGACTAGGGGTGGGGAGACCCAGTACTTC.

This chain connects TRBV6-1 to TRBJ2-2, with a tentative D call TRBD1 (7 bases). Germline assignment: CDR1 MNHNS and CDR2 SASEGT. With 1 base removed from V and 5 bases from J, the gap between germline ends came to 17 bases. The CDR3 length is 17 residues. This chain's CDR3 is CASSEGFGGGYTGELFF. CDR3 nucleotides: TGTGCCAGCAGTGAAGGTTTTGGAGGGGGCTATACCGGGGAGCTGTTTTTT.

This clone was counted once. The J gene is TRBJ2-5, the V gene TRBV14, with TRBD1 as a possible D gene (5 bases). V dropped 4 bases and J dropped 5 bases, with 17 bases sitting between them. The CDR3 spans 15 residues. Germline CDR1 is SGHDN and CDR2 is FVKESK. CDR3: CASSPAYDSRETQYF. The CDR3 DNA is TGTGCCAGCAGCCCAGCCTACGACAGTCGGGAGACCCAGTACTTC.

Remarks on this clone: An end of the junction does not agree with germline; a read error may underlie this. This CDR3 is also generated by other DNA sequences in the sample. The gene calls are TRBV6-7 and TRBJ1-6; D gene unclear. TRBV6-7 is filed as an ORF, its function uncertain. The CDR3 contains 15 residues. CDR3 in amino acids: CASSYSSDEDSPLHF. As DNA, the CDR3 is TGTGCCAGCAGTTACTCGAGCGATGAGGATTCCCCCCTCCACTTT.

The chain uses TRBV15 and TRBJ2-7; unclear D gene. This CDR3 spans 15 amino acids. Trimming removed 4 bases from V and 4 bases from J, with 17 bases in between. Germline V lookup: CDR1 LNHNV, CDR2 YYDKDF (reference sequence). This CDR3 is CATSTGPFDGYEQYF. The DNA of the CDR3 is TGTGCCACCAGCACAGGCCCCTTCGATGGGTACGAGCAGTACTTC.

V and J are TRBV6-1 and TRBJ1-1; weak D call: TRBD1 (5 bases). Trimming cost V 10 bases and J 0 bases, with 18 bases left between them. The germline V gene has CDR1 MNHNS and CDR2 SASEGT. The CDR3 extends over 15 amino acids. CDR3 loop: CATGLRQIMNTEAFF. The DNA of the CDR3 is TGTGCCACTGGCTTACGACAGATTATGAACACTGAAGCTTTCTTT.

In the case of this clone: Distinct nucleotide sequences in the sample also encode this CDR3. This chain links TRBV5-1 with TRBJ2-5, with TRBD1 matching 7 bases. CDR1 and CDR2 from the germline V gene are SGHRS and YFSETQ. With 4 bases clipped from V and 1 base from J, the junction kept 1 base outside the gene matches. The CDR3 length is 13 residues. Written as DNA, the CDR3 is TGCGCCAGCAGCCGGGACAGCCAAGAGACCCAGTACTTC. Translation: CASSRDSQETQYF.

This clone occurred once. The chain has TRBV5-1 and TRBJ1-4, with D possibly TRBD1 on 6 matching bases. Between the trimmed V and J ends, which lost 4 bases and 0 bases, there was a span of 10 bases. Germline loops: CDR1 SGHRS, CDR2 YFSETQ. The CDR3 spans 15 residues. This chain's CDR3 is CASSKGQTTNEKLFF. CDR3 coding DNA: TGCGCCAGCAGCAAAGGACAGACAACTAATGAAAAACTGTTTTTT. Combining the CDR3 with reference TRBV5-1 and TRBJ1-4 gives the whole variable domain KAGVTQTPRYLIKTRGQQVTLSCSPISGHRSVSWYQQTPGQGLQFLFEYFSETQRNKGNFPGRFSGRQFSNSRSEMNVSTLELGDSALYLCASSKGQTTNEKLFFGSGTQLSVL.